The 12 T cell receptor beta chains listed next were all sequenced from one sample in a study of cytomegalovirus exposure and HLA in healthy donors (dated by TCRdb to about 2017). The library was produced with the immunoSEQ multiplex PCR assay. For the multiplex PCR, a mixture combining 60 forward primers for TCR Vbeta segments and 13 reverse primers for TCR Jbeta segments was used. TCRdb took over this immuneACCESS table, retaining in-frame rearrangements with V and J assigned. Such tables are incomplete; in checked studies, under half of the missing clones stem from an unresolved V gene, and the remainder is unexplained. The data table for this sample lists over 200,000 clones. The ten largest clones add up to roughly 0.98% of the sample. The sequencing input was PBMCs. The origin of the receptors is a woman aged 25 to 39 in good health and CMV-seropositive.

V and J are TRBV19 and TRBJ1-5; D not resolved. Germline-derived CDR1 and CDR2 are LNHDA and SQIVND (reference sequence). Trimming left V 5 bases short and J 4 bases short, with 9 bases between. This CDR3 contains 13 residues. CDR3 region: CASSYPGNQPQHF. CDR3 nucleotides: TGTGCCAGTAGTTACCCGGGGAATCAGCCCCAGCATTTT.

This chain links TRBV19 with TRBJ1-1; a weak D match, TRBD1 (5 bases). V gave up 5 bases and J gave up 8 bases, with 9 bases separating them. The CDR3 runs 11 residues. Looked up from germline, CDR1 is LNHDA and CDR2 is SQIVND (reference sequence). The CDR3: CASSWGIEAFF. In nucleotides, the CDR3 is TGTGCCAGTAGTTGGGGCATCGAAGCTTTCTTT.

This chain uses TRBV28 with TRBJ1-3, with unresolved D. V was clipped by 3 bases and J by 2 bases, with 5 bases between them. The CDR3 totals 13 residues. Germline loops: CDR1 MDHEN, CDR2 SYDVKM. CDR3 in amino acids: CASSFPAGNTIYF. The CDR3 DNA follows: TGTGCCAGCAGTTTTCCAGCTGGAAACACCATATATTTT.

This chain uses TRBV27 with TRBJ1-3, with D uncertain. CDR3 size: 15 residues. V was cut by 5 bases and J by 0 bases, with 11 bases left in between. The V gene's germline CDR1 is MNHEY and CDR2 SMNVEV (reference sequence). The CDR3 loop is CASSPTQFSGNTIYF. CDR3 sequence (DNA): TGTGCCAGCAGTCCCACGCAGTTCTCTGGAAACACCATATATTTT.

This sequence joins TRBV5-1 and TRBJ2-7; the D gene is possibly TRBD2 (6 bases). The CDR3 consists of 15 residues. V was shortened by 4 bases and J by 1 base, with 15 bases between the two germline ends. The V gene's germline CDR1 is SGHRS and CDR2 YFSETQ. CDR3 amino acids: CASSPGRSSSYEQYF. The CDR3, as DNA: TGCGCCAGCAGCCCCGGGAGATCCTCGTCCTACGAGCAGTACTTC.

J is TRBJ2-3 and V is TRBV2, with 9 positions matching TRBD1. CDR3 size: 14 residues. CDR1 and CDR2 (germline): SNHLY, FYNNEI. Trimming cost V 6 bases and J 3 bases; bases outside gene matches: 4. This chain's CDR3 is CASSRQGGTDTQYF. CDR3 DNA sequence: TGTGCCAGCAGCCGACAGGGGGGGACAGATACGCAGTATTTT.

The J gene is TRBJ1-1, the V gene TRBV18; maybe TRBD1 (6 bases). The CDR3 covers 14 residues. The germline gives CDR1 KGHSH, CDR2 LQKENI. The germline V and J ends were trimmed by 3 bases and 1 base, with 9 bases remaining between them. The CDR3 DNA reads TGTGCCAGCTCACCGGGGGCCCCGAACACTGAAGCTTTCTTT. Its translation is CASSPGAPNTEAFF.

V and J are TRBV18 and TRBJ1-2; D might be TRBD1 (6 bases). V was pared by 5 bases and J by 4 bases, with 17 bases between. The CDR3 spans 15 residues. The germline gives CDR1 KGHSH, CDR2 LQKENI. CDR3 nucleotide sequence: TGTGCCAGCTCAAGTGGACAGAGAACTCCCTATGGCTACACCTTC. Translating gives CASSSGQRTPYGYTF. The variable domain in full, with the rest retrieved from reference TRBV18 and TRBJ1-2, is NAGVMQNPRHLVRRRGQEARLRCSPMKGHSHVYWYRQLPEEGLKFMVYLQKENIIDESGMPKERFSAEFPKEGPSILRIQQVVRGDSAAYFCASSSGQRTPYGYTFGSGTRLTVV.

The V call is TRBV19, the J call TRBJ2-3, with 12 bases fitting TRBD2. The length of the CDR3 is 17 residues. V dropped 4 bases and J dropped 3; count of bases not matched to a gene: 8. Germline-derived CDR1 and CDR2 are LNHDA and SQIVND (reference sequence). CDR3 nucleotide sequence: TGTGCCAGTAGTACTAGCGGGAGGGGTCTTGGGACAGATACGCAGTATTTT. Encoded protein: CASSTSGRGLGTDTQYF.

The V call is TRBV7-2, the J call TRBJ2-2; 8 bases match TRBD1. The CDR3 extends over 15 amino acids. Looked up from germline, CDR1 is SGHTA and CDR2 is FQGNSA. V lost 5 bases to trimming and J lost 6 bases; unmatched junction nucleotides: 8. DNA for the CDR3: TGTGCCAGCAGCCCGGGACAGGTCCGTGCCGGGGAGCTGTTTTTT. It encodes CASSPGQVRAGELFF.

The chain has TRBV7-8 and TRBJ2-3, with a tentative D call TRBD2 (5 bases). The germline CDR1 and CDR2 sequences are SGHVS and FQNEAQ. This CDR3 comprises 15 residues. Trimming shortened V by 1 base and J by 0 bases, and 8 bases separated the two germline ends. CDR3 nucleotide sequence: TGTGCCAGCAGCTTAGGGACTCCTAGCACAGATACGCAGTATTTT. Translation gives CASSLGTPSTDTQYF.

The gene calls are TRBV19 and TRBJ2-3, with no clear D. V lost 6 bases to trimming and J lost 6 bases, with 16 bases between them. The germline V gene has CDR1 LNHDA and CDR2 SQIVND (reference sequence). The CDR3 has 14 residues. The CDR3 DNA is TGTGCCAGTAGGACCAGGTATGGGTTCGATACGCAGTATTTT. Translated, it gives CASRTRYGFDTQYF.